Below, 18 T cell receptor beta chains from the same sample are listed, as sequenced in a study of cytotoxic CD8 clonotypes in ibrutinib-treated CLL. Some clones are missing from TCRdb's copy, which holds only in-frame ones; the method was immunoSEQ multiplex PCR. The table has 110,000 to 150,000 clones, approximately 81% seen once; the top ten hold around 13%. Sequencing was performed on PBMCs, taken after 12 months of ibrutinib treatment. These receptors all stem from a human donor with chronic lymphocytic leukemia.

This chain joins TRBV7-8 and TRBJ2-7; D ambiguous. V gave up 5 bases and J gave up 4 bases, with 18 bases separating them. The CDR3 contains 15 residues. Per the germline V gene, CDR1 is SGHVS and CDR2 is FQNEAQ. Here the CDR3 DNA reads TGTGCCAGCAGCCCGGACCGTGTGGGATTTTACGAGCAGTACTTC. This codes for CASSPDRVGFYEQYF. The entire variable domain, with the rest obtained from reference TRBV7-8 and TRBJ2-7, is as follows: GAGVSQSPRYKVAKRGQDVALRCDPISGHVSLFWYQQALGQGPEFLTYFQNEAQLDKSGLPSDRFFAERPEGSVSTLKIQRTQQEDSAVYLCASSPDRVGFYEQYFGPGTRLTVT.

The V and J genes are TRBV5-1 and TRBJ2-1; 10 bases align to TRBD2. The V segment lost 7 bases and the J segment 13 bases; nucleotides outside the gene matches: 8. Germline V gene sequence: CDR1 SGHRS, CDR2 YFSETQ. This CDR3 region has 12 residues. The DNA for the CDR3 is TGCGCCAGCGGGACCGGGACTAGCGAACAGTTCTTC. Encoded protein: CASGTGTSEQFF.

The V gene is TRBV6-4, the J gene TRBJ2-7; no reliable D call. Trimming took off 5 bases at V and 6 bases at J, with 14 bases between the two ends. Germline CDR1 is MRHNA and CDR2 is SNTAGT. This CDR3 has 13 residues. CDR3 coding DNA: TGTGCCAGCAGTCGTGTCCACCTCTCCGAGCAGTACTTC. Translating it yields CASSRVHLSEQYF.

This chain connects TRBV4-1 to TRBJ1-4; the D gene is possibly TRBD1 (5 bases). V gave up 5 bases and J gave up 13 bases, with 20 bases separating them. The germline V gene has CDR1 MGHRA and CDR2 YSYEKL. The CDR3 consists of 14 residues. CDR3 sequence (DNA): TGCGCCAGCAGCGCGGGACCGATCAATGTCAGACTGTTTTTT. Residues: CASSAGPINVRLFF.

The rearrangement links TRBV4-3 to TRBJ2-4; 9 bases are shared with TRBD2. V lost 2 bases and J lost 7; bases outside the gene matches: 18. The germline gives CDR1 LGHNA, CDR2 YSLEER. CDR3 length: 19 amino acids. The CDR3 sequence is CASSQFPGVAGEGGNIQYF. The CDR3, as DNA: TGCGCCAGCAGCCAATTCCCAGGAGTAGCGGGAGAGGGGGGGAACATTCAGTACTTC.

The chain uses TRBV5-6 and TRBJ2-5, with 7 nucleotides matching TRBD1. After removal of 1 base from V and 3 bases from J, the junction contained 6 bases not matched to a gene. Germline values: CDR1 SGHDT, CDR2 YYEEEE. This CDR3 contains 15 residues. The CDR3 region is CASSLTGVWEETQYF. CDR3 bases: TGTGCCAGCAGCTTGACAGGGGTTTGGGAAGAGACCCAGTACTTC.

The V and J genes are TRBV18 and TRBJ1-1; D is uncertain. Deletions cut 2 bases from V and 1 base from J, with 2 bases between. The CDR3 spans 12 residues. Germline assignment: CDR1 KGHSH and CDR2 LQKENI. Here the CDR3 reads CASSPANTEAFF. DNA of the CDR3: TGTGCCAGCTCACCAGCGAACACTGAAGCTTTCTTT.

V and J are TRBV5-1 and TRBJ2-3; D is perhaps TRBD2 (6 bases). From germline, CDR1 is SGHRS and CDR2 YFSETQ. The CDR3 spans 15 residues. The V gene lost 6 bases and the J gene lost 2 bases, with 16 bases spanning the gap. CDR3 DNA: TGCGCCAGCACTGAACCGGGACTTTCCACAGATACGCAGTATTTT. Protein product: CASTEPGLSTDTQYF.

In this sample, this clone turned up once. The genes are TRBV27 and TRBJ2-5, with TRBD2 matching over 16 bases. V shed 4 bases, J shed 5 bases, and the junction held 10 bases outside the gene matches. Germline CDR1 MNHEY, CDR2 SMNVEV (reference sequence). This CDR3 region has 18 residues. As DNA, the CDR3 is TGTGCCAGCAGTTCAAAGGGACTAGCGGGAGGGCCGGGGGAGACCCAGTACTTC. This codes for CASSSKGLAGGPGETQYF.

The chain joins TRBV29-1 to TRBJ2-5; 10 bases agree with TRBD2. Looked up from germline, CDR1 is SQVTM and CDR2 is ANQGSEA. This CDR3 spans 18 amino acids. V lost 0 bases to trimming and J lost 3 bases; unmatched junction nucleotides: 13. CDR3 amino acids: CSVEDVRAGGPGEETQYF. CDR3 bases: TGCAGCGTTGAAGATGTGCGAGCGGGAGGGCCCGGAGAAGAGACCCAGTACTTC.

The CDR3 nucleotides read TGTGCCAGCAGTTTATTGTGGGGACAGGGACTTCGCCTCTACGAGCAGTACTTC. Residues: CASSLLWGQGLRLYEQYF. This rearrangement joins TRBV27 to TRBJ2-7; the match to TRBD1 covers 9 bases. The CDR3 covers 18 residues. Germline V gene lookup returns CDR1 MNHEY and CDR2 SMNVEV (reference sequence). V was pared by 1 base and J by 3 bases, with 13 bases of the junction left unmatched.

The chain carries TRBV7-2 and TRBJ2-1; tentative D call: TRBD2 (6 bases). Germline V gives CDR1 SGHTA, CDR2 FQGNSA. There are 15 residues in the CDR3. Trimming left V 5 bases short and J 7 bases short, with 18 bases between. The CDR3 bases are TGTGCCAGCAGCCCCGGGGGTCCAGGGTGGAATGAGCAGTTCTTC. This encodes CASSPGGPGWNEQFF.

Here the CDR3 DNA reads TGTGCCAGAAGCTTGGAAGACCGGGACAGGCACAATGAGCAGTTCTTC. It is translated as CARSLEDRDRHNEQFF. This chain connects TRBV5-3 to TRBJ2-1, with 8 bases fitting TRBD1. TRBV5-3 is filed as an ORF, its function uncertain. The V gene end was trimmed by 0 bases and the J gene end by 5 bases; junction bases not matched to a gene: 7. This CDR3 has 16 amino acids.

This clone is a singleton in its sample. The chain links TRBV9 to TRBJ2-3; TRBD1 or TRBD2 may be the D gene (5 bases each). CDR3 size: 15 residues. From germline, CDR1 is SGDLS and CDR2 YYNGEE. Trimming left V 0 bases short and J 5 bases short, with 13 bases between. The CDR3 DNA reads as TGTGCCAGCAGCGTAGCGGGCAGGGAGCGAGATACGCAGTATTTT. It is translated as CASSVAGRERDTQYF.

The chain recombines TRBV5-4 with TRBJ2-7, with D maybe TRBD2 (6 bases). Trimming took off 3 bases at V and 3 bases at J, with 16 bases between the two ends. The CDR3 is 15 amino acids. CDR1 is SGHNT and CDR2 is YYREEE in the germline V gene (reference sequence). The DNA of the CDR3 is TGTGCCAGCAGCTCAGCTAGCGACTCTTTCTACGAGCAGTACTTC. This codes for CASSSASDSFYEQYF.

The chain uses TRBV5-4 and TRBJ2-4; no firm D call. The germline gives CDR1 SGHNT, CDR2 YYREEE (reference sequence). The ends were cut back, 4 bases at V and 7 bases at J, with 6 bases in the middle. This CDR3 comprises 11 residues. CDR3 coding DNA: TGTGCCAGCAGCCTATTCAACATTCAGTACTTC. This translates into CASSLFNIQYF.

This clone was observed a few times. The J gene is TRBJ1-2, the V gene TRBV19; no reliable D call. Looked up from germline, CDR1 is LNHDA and CDR2 is SQIVND (reference sequence). The CDR3 has 14 residues. Trimming shortened V by 3 bases and J by 4 bases, and 12 bases separated the two germline ends. The CDR3 protein is CASSITRDRYGYTF. The DNA for the CDR3 is TGTGCCAGTAGTATTACAAGGGATCGCTATGGCTACACCTTC.

V gene TRBV27 combines with J gene TRBJ2-7; 8 bases fit TRBD2. The V segment lost 5 bases and the J segment 4 bases; nucleotides outside the gene matches: 10. Germline V gives CDR1 MNHEY, CDR2 SMNVEV (reference sequence). This CDR3 has 15 residues. The CDR3 coding sequence is TGTGCCAGCAGTCCGACGGGGGGGCGCCGGTACGAGCAGTACTTC. This codes for CASSPTGGRRYEQYF.